The clone carrying this TCR beta chain appeared many times. The antigen remains undetermined. Preparation of the TCRbeta library involved a method that used unique molecular identifiers. TCRdb called the PCR reads again in MiXCR, with one record for every CDR3 protein. The repertoire holds almost 500,000 distinct CDR3 sequences, with about 11% as singletons. Between the trimmed V and J ends, which lost 3 bases and 2 bases, there was a span of 8 bases. The CDR3 contains 14 residues. Germline assignment: CDR1 WNHNN and CDR2 SYGVQD (reference sequence). These data are taken from a study of T-cell reconstitution after alpha-beta-depleted transplantation in children. Study-level points and caveats: Fresh T-cell production supplied most of the T-cell counts and diversity seen one year after transplant.

The clonotype originates from a child younger than 10 with inherited bone marrow failure, due to receive a stem cell transplant. This chain uses TRBV10-1 with TRBJ2-1; TRBD2 might be the D (5 bases). The specimen was PBMCs, collected before TCRalphabeta/CD19-depleted stem cell transplant. DNA of the CDR3: TGCGCCAGCAGTGATCCCGGGGCCTACAATGAGCAGTTCTTC. It codes for CASSDPGAYNEQFF.